The sequence of this T cell receptor (beta chain) was determined in a study of HIV-infected children after antiretroviral therapy interruption. Study as a whole: Samples from the continuous-treatment group were taken at weeks 0, 48 and 150.

Treatment: PENTA 11 planned treatment interruption arm or continuous ART arm. A 3' RACE protocol on RNA, with unique molecular identifiers, produced the TCR library. From the 3' RACE reads, TCRdb called clonotypes with MiXCR, one entry per CDR3 protein. Of about 89,000 distinct CDR3 sequences listed, approximately 6.9% are singletons. The CDR3 is 14 residues long. Germline CDR1 reads SGHTA; CDR2 reads FQGNSA. With 4 bases removed from V and 6 bases from J, the gap between germline ends came to 14 bases. The sequencing here drew on CD45RA+ CD4+ T cells from PBMCs, pooled from several time points, taken from a donor given antiretroviral therapy, either interrupted or continuous. As for subset: naive CD4+ CD45RA+ CD45RO- T cells. V is TRBV7-2 and J is TRBJ2-3; D is undetermined. The sequence was collected from a pool of human donors with HIV. As DNA, the CDR3 is TGTGCCAGCAGCTCTCCCCCCAATACGGATACGCAGTATTTT. Translated: CASSSPPNTDTQYF.